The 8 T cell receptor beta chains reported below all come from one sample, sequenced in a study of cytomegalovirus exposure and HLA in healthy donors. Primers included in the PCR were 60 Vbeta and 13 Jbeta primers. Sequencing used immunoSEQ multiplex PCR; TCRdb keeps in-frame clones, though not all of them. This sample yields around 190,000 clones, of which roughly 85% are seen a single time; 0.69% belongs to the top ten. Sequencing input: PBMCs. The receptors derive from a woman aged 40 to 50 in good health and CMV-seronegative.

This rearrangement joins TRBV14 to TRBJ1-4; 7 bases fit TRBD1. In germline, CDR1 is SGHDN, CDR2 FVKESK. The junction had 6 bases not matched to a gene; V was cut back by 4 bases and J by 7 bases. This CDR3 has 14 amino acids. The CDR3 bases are TGTGCCAGCAGCCCGGTCGACAGGGCTGAAAAACTGTTTTTT. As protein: CASSPVDRAEKLFF.

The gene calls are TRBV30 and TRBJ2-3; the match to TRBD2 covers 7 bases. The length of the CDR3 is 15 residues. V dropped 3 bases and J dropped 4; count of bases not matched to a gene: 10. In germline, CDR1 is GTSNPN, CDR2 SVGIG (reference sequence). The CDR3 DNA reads TGTGCCTGGAGCAGCGGGGCAGGGTCGTCAGATACGCAGTATTTT. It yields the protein CAWSSGAGSSDTQYF.

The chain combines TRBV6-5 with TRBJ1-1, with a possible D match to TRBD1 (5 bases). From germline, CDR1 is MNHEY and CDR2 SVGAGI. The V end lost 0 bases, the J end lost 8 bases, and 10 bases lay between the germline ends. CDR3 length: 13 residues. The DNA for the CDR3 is TGTGCCAGCAGTTACTCGAAGGGGTTGGAAGCTTTCTTT. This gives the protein CASSYSKGLEAFF.

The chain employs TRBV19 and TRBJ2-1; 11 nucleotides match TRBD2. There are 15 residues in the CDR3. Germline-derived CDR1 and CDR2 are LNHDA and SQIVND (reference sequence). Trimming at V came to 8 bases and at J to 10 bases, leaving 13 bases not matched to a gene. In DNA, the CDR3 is TGTGCCAGTCGATTGGGTAGCGGGAGGGTTGGCGAGCAGTTCTTC. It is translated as CASRLGSGRVGEQFF.

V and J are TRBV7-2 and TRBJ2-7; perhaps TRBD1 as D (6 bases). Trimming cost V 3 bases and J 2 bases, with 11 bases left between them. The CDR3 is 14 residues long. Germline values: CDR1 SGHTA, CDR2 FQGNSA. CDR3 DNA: TGTGCCAGCAGCTTTCGACAGGTGACCTACGAGCAGTACTTC. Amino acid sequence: CASSFRQVTYEQYF. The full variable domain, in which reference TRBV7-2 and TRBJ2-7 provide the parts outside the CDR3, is GAGVSQSPSNKVTEKGKDVELRCDPISGHTALYWYRQSLGQGLEFLIYFQGNSAPDKSGLPSDRFSAERTGGSVSTLTIQRTQQEDSAVYLCASSFRQVTYEQYFGPGTRLTVT.

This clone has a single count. Here the CDR3 reads CASSSDRRRGKSYNEQFF. The CDR3 bases are TGTGCCAGCAGCTCGGACCGTCGAAGGGGGAAGTCCTACAATGAGCAGTTCTTC. The chain carries TRBV7-8 and TRBJ2-1, with D maybe TRBD1 (6 bases). CDR1 and CDR2 from the germline V gene are SGHVS and FQNEAQ. The length of the CDR3 is 18 residues. V lost 4 bases to trimming and J lost 1 base, with 20 bases between them.

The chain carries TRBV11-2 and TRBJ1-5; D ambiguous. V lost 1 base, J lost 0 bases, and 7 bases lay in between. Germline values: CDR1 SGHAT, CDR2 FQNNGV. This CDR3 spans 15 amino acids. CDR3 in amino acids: CASSLAGVSNQPQHF. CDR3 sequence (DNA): TGTGCCAGCAGCTTAGCTGGAGTTAGCAATCAGCCCCAGCATTTT.

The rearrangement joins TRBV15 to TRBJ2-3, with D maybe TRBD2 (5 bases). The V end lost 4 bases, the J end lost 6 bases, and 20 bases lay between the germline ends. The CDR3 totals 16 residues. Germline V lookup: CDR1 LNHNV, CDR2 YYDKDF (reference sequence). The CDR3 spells CATSNLGLRLGDTQYF. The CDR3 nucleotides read TGTGCCACCAGCAACCTAGGACTGCGGCTTGGTGATACGCAGTATTTT.